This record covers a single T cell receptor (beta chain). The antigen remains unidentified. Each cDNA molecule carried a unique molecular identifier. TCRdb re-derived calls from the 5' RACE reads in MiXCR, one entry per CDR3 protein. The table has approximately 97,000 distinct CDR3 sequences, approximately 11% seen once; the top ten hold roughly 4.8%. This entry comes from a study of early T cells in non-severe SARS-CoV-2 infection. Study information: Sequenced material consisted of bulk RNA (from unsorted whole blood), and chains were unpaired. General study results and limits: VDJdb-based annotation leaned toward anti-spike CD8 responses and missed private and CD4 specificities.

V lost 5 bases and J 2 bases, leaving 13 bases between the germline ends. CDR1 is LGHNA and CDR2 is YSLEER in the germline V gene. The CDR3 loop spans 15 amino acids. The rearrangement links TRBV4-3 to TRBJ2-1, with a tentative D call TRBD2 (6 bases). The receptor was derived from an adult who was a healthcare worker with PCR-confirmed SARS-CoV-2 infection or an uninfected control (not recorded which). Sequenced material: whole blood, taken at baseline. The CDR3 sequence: CASSLGEVAYNEQFF. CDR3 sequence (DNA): TGCGCCAGCAGCTTGGGGGAGGTAGCCTACAATGAGCAGTTCTTC.